The 8 T cell receptor beta chains below were found in one sample sequenced in a study of metastatic and nonmetastatic thyroid tumors. No patient received treatment before thyroid surgery. TCRdb called clones again from the PCR reads with MiXCR. The sample lists some 15,000 clones, around 29% occurring once. The sequenced material came from adjacent normal tissue. The receptor set was obtained from a female donor with papillary thyroid cancer or a benign thyroid nodule (not recorded which). Some clones in this sample may be carry-over from other donors' samples.

This clone turned up a few times. This chain joins TRBV6-1 and TRBJ2-5, with D possibly matching TRBD2 (6 bases). The J call may be mistaken, given a closer DNA end match to TRBJ2-1. The CDR3 covers 13 residues. CDR1 is MNHNS and CDR2 is SASEGT in the germline V gene. CDR3: CASTPGLEEVQFF. CDR3 in DNA: TGTGCCAGCACTCCGGGACTTGAGGAAGTTCAGTTCTTC.

This sequence joins TRBV6-6 and TRBJ1-6; D call uncertain. The germline V gene encodes CDR1 MNHNY and CDR2 SVGAGI (reference sequence). The germline V and J ends were trimmed by 2 bases and 6 bases, with 8 bases remaining between them. This CDR3 spans 14 amino acids. This CDR3 reads CASSYMEGNSPLHF. DNA of the CDR3: TGTGCCAGCAGTTACATGGAGGGTAATTCACCCCTCCACTTT.

V gene TRBV2 combines with J gene TRBJ1-5; D gene ambiguous. From germline, CDR1 is SNHLY and CDR2 FYNNEI. V was cut by 3 bases and J by 2 bases, with 11 bases left in between. CDR3 length equals 15 residues. Written as DNA, the CDR3 is TGTGCCAGCAGTGAGTCGGGGAATCGCAATCAGCCCCAGCATTTT. It is translated as CASSESGNRNQPQHF.

The chain carries TRBV30 and TRBJ2-6, with D possibly being TRBD2 (6 bases). The CDR3 is 17 residues long. Germline loops: CDR1 GTSNPN, CDR2 SVGIG (reference sequence). V lost 3 bases, J lost 0 bases, and 15 bases lay in between. The CDR3 coding sequence is TGTGCCTGGAGCCCGGAGGACTACAGCTCTGGGGCCAACGTCCTGACTTTC. Amino acid sequence: CAWSPEDYSSGANVLTF.

J is TRBJ2-3 and V is TRBV11-1, with D unresolved. Trimming took off 0 bases at V and 0 bases at J, with 10 bases between the two ends. Germline CDR1 is SGHAT and CDR2 is FQDESV (reference sequence). The CDR3 sequence is 16 residues long. CDR3 residues: CASSLADQSSTDTQYF. The CDR3 nucleotides read TGTGCCAGCAGCTTAGCGGACCAATCTAGCACAGATACGCAGTATTTT. Based on the CDR3 plus reference TRBV11-1 and TRBJ2-3, the full variable domain is EAEVAQSPRYKITEKSQAVAFWCDPISGHATLYWYRQILGQGPELLVQFQDESVVDDSQLPKDRFSAERLKGVDSTLKIQPAELGDSAMYLCASSLADQSSTDTQYFGPGTRLTVL.

This clone has just a few counts. CDR3 loop: CASTQRREGREQFF. DNA for the CDR3: TGTGCCAGCACCCAGAGGCGGGAGGGCCGTGAGCAGTTCTTC. The genes are TRBV6-1 and TRBJ2-1; 9 nucleotides match TRBD2. V lost 7 bases, J lost 9 bases, and 10 bases stayed unmatched. CDR1 is MNHNS, CDR2 SASEGT, per germline. The length of the CDR3 is 14 residues.

This clone was counted at least ten times. The chain joins TRBV28 to TRBJ1-1, with 10 nucleotides matching TRBD1. There are 15 residues in the CDR3. The V segment lost 6 bases and the J segment 7 bases; nucleotides outside the gene matches: 11. Germline CDR1 MDHEN, CDR2 SYDVKM. The CDR3 DNA follows: TGTGCCAGCAGCCACCGATCGACAGGGGGCCGTGAAGCTTTCTTT. Its protein product is CASSHRSTGGREAFF.

This clone was counted a few times. The chain employs TRBV28 and TRBJ1-2; D may be TRBD1 (6 bases). This CDR3 has 15 residues. Per the germline V gene, CDR1 is MDHEN and CDR2 is SYDVKM. Trimming shortened V by 5 bases and J by 2 bases, and 15 bases separated the two germline ends. The CDR3 is CASSPAGVRNYGYTF. CDR3 DNA sequence: TGTGCCAGCAGTCCCGCAGGGGTCCGAAACTATGGCTACACCTTC.